Detailed here is one TCR beta chain. Time point: newly diagnosed GD, antithyroid drugs for less than 3 months. PBMCs provided the RNA from which the TCR library was made. This entry comes from a study of regulatory T cells in long-lasting Graves disease. The V gene lost 8 bases and the J gene lost 1 base, with 18 bases spanning the gap. The CDR3 contains 16 residues. Germline V gives CDR1 LNHNV, CDR2 YYDKDF (reference sequence). Combining iRepertoire HTBI primers with Arm-PCR of CDR3 regions, the authors built TCR beta libraries. TCRdb reanalysed the multiplex PCR reads using MiXCR and keeps one entry per CDR3 protein. The sample has roughly 520,000 distinct CDR3 sequences; about 12% are singletons. These same data were also listed under a study on T cells in Graves' hyperthyroidism and ophthalmopathy.

The clonotype comes from a woman in her 30s with Graves disease. The chain has TRBV15 and TRBJ2-4; the D call may be TRBD1 or TRBD2 (5 bases each). The material sequenced was peripheral blood mononuclear cells (PBMCs), taken at new diagnosis, from a patient treated with antithyroid drugs. In DNA form, the CDR3 reads TGTGCCACCCCCTTAGGGGCTAGCTCTGCCAAAAACATTCAGTACTTC. It encodes CATPLGASSAKNIQYF.